This TCR beta chain was captured by sequencing in a study of vaccination and CD4 T cells after COVID-19. Study-level background: The interval from dose two to post-vaccine sampling had a median of approximately 70 days, and it ranged from 14 to 241. Control cultures were given a CEFX pool, an HIV-1 Nef pool, or no peptide.

The CDR3 extends over 15 amino acids. In germline, CDR1 is SEHNR, CDR2 FQNEAQ (reference sequence). Trimming left V 1 base short and J 4 bases short, with 10 bases between. Specified treatment: approximately 9-day PBMC culture with coronavirus spike peptide pools or control peptides (ViraFEST assay). According to the study, CD4+ T cells from the unexposed donor were gathered ahead of the COVID-19 pandemic (2011-2018). To note about this clonotype: Its antigen is currently unknown.

Cultured CD4+ T cell DNA was sequenced using the Oncomine TCR Beta short-read assay. One entry per CDR3 protein results from TCRdb running MiXCR on the PCR reads. The repertoire has about 7,500 distinct CDR3 sequences, 39% of them found once; the top ten carry 13%. Sequenced material: CD4+ T cells from blood, cultured in vitro. This receptor was obtained from a human donor in good health. The rearrangement uses TRBV7-9 and TRBJ2-2; no clear D gene. The CDR3 DNA follows: TGTGCCAGCAGCTTAGGAGAAGTGGGCACCGGGGAGCTGTTTTTT. Protein sequence: CASSLGEVGTGELFF.